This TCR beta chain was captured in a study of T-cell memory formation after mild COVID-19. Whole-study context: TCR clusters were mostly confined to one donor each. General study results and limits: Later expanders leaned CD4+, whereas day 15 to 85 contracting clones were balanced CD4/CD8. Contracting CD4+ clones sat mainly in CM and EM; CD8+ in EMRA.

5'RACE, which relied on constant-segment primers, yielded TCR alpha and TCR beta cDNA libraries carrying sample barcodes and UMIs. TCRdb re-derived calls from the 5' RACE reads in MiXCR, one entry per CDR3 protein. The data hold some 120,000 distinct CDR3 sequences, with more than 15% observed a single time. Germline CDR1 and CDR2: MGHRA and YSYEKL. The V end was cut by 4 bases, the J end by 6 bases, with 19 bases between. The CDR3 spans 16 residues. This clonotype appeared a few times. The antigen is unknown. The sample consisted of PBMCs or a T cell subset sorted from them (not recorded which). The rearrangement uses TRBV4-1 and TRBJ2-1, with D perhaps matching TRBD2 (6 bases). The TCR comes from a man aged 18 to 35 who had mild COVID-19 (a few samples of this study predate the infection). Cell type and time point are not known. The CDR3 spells CASSRTGRSGPNEQFF. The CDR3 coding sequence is TGCGCCAGCAGCCGAACCGGGCGAAGCGGGCCCAATGAGCAGTTCTTC.